One sample yielded the 8 T cell receptor beta chains listed below, sequenced in a study of T-cell reconstitution after alpha-beta-depleted transplantation in children. Library preparation (for TCRbeta) was performed with unique molecular identifiers. TCRdb reanalysed the PCR reads using MiXCR and keeps one entry per CDR3 protein. The data contain approximately 110,000 distinct CDR3 sequences, over 9% of them singletons. The sequencing here drew on PBMCs, taken before TCRalphabeta/CD19-depleted stem cell transplant. All receptors come from a boy aged 2 to 10 with acute lymphoblastic leukemia, due to receive a stem cell transplant.

A few counts support this clonotype. The chain has TRBV7-9 and TRBJ1-6, with 10 bases that match TRBD1. Trimming removed 7 bases from V and 3 bases from J; junction bases left unmatched: 9. There are 17 residues in the CDR3. Germline values: CDR1 SEHNR, CDR2 FQNEAQ (reference sequence). The CDR3 loop reads CASKRSGTGDYNSPLHF. The CDR3 DNA reads as TGTGCCAGCAAGAGATCCGGGACAGGGGACTATAATTCACCCCTCCACTTT.

This sequence joins TRBV6-2 or TRBV6-3 and TRBJ2-7; D is undetermined. This CDR3 is built from 12 residues. V lost 5 bases and J lost 6, with 11 bases in between. CDR1 MNHEY and CDR2 SVGEGT come from the germline V gene. The CDR3 spells CASSHGSGEQYF. Here the CDR3 DNA reads TGTGCCAGCAGTCACGGCTCTGGCGAGCAGTACTTC.

The sample holds a few counts of this clonotype. The chain combines TRBV12-3 or TRBV12-4 with TRBJ2-3; the D gene is possibly TRBD2 (7 bases). The CDR3 runs to 15 residues. With 6 bases removed from V and 4 bases from J, the gap between germline ends came to 17 bases. The CDR3 sequence: CASSSRGGQSDTQYF. CDR3 bases: TGTGCCAGCAGCTCGAGGGGGGGGCAATCAGATACGCAGTATTTT.

In its sample, this clonotype was seen many times. V and J are TRBV12-3 or TRBV12-4 and TRBJ2-5; 7 bases agree with TRBD2. The CDR3 has 12 amino acids. V dropped 7 bases and J dropped 2; count of bases not matched to a gene: 1. The CDR3 region has the DNA TGTGCCAGCACGGGAGGACAAGAGACCCAGTACTTC. This gives the protein CASTGGQETQYF.

This clonotype was seen a handful of times. The V and J genes are TRBV7-8 and TRBJ1-1; D is perhaps TRBD1 (6 bases). CDR3 length equals 15 residues. From germline, CDR1 is SGHVS and CDR2 FQNEAQ. V lost 5 bases and J 1 base, leaving 14 bases between the germline ends. CDR3 amino acids: CASSPEGHRNTEAFF. Written as DNA, the CDR3 is TGTGCCAGCAGCCCGGAGGGACACCGGAACACTGAAGCTTTCTTT.

This clonotype was observed a handful of times. The chain combines TRBV28 with TRBJ2-6; D is perhaps TRBD1 (6 bases). Per germline, CDR1 MDHEN and CDR2 SYDVKM. Trimming removed 6 bases from V and 0 bases from J, with 12 bases in between. The CDR3 spans 16 residues. CDR3 sequence reads: CASSLLDSSGANVLTF. In DNA form, the CDR3 reads TGTGCCAGCAGCCTTCTGGACAGCTCTGGGGCCAACGTCCTGACTTTC.

The chain uses TRBV5-1 and TRBJ2-5; 15 bases map to TRBD2. Germline CDR1 is SGHRS and CDR2 is YFSETQ. V gave up 4 bases and J gave up 5 bases; unmatched junction bases: 9. The CDR3 covers 17 residues. CDR3 in amino acids: CASSLRTSGRAMETQYF. The CDR3 nucleotides are TGCGCCAGCAGCCTCCGGACTAGCGGGAGGGCCATGGAGACCCAGTACTTC.

Sample share makes this clonotype medium-sized. The chain is built from TRBV7-7 and TRBJ2-5; TRBD2 agrees at 11 bases. The germline V gene encodes CDR1 SSHAT and CDR2 FNYEAQ (reference sequence). V gave up 5 bases and J gave up 5 bases; unmatched junction bases: 7. CDR3 length: 15 amino acids. The CDR3 DNA reads as TGTGCCAGCAGCGTAACTAGCGGGAGCTTGGAGACCCAGTACTTC. It codes for CASSVTSGSLETQYF. Full variable domain (missing parts from reference TRBV7-7 and TRBJ2-5): GAGVSQSPRYKVTKRGQDVTLRCDPISSHATLYWYQQALGQGPEFLTYFNYEAQPDKSGLPSDRFSAERPEGSISTLTIQRTEQRDSAMYRCASSVTSGSLETQYFGPGTRLLVL.